The 18 T cell receptor beta chains below were found in one sample sequenced in a study of T cells after posttransplantation cyclophosphamide. Produced via immunoSEQ multiplex PCR; TCRdb's table is partial and in-frame only. This table has tens of thousands of clones, roughly nine tenths appearing once. Specimen: PBMCs. These receptors were obtained from a woman aged 50 to 60 in good health and a related stem cell transplant donor.

The chain carries TRBV27 and TRBJ2-7, with D tentatively TRBD2 (6 bases). Germline V gene lookup returns CDR1 MNHEY and CDR2 SMNVEV (reference sequence). V was clipped by 2 bases and J by 4 bases, with 12 bases between them. The CDR3 has 14 residues. Here the CDR3 DNA reads TGTGCCAGCAGTTTAAGGAGGGAGTGGTACGAGCAGTACTTC. As protein: CASSLRREWYEQYF.

The chain couples TRBV10-3 to TRBJ2-1; 7 bases match TRBD1. CDR1 and CDR2 from the germline V gene are ENHRY and SYGVKD. The V segment lost 6 bases and the J segment 4 bases; nucleotides outside the gene matches: 6. The CDR3 sequence is 14 residues long. The CDR3: CAIRRDRAYNEQFF. DNA of the CDR3: TGTGCCATCAGACGGGACAGAGCTTACAATGAGCAGTTCTTC.

The chain is built from TRBV28 and TRBJ2-5; D is perhaps TRBD1 (5 bases). Trimming removed 2 bases from V and 2 bases from J, with 9 bases in between. The CDR3 spans 14 residues. Germline V lookup: CDR1 MDHEN, CDR2 SYDVKM. In nucleotides, the CDR3 is TGTGCCAGCAGTTTAGTTCGACAGCAAGAGACCCAGTACTTC. It translates to CASSLVRQQETQYF.

V gene TRBV10-1 combines with J gene TRBJ2-7; TRBD1 aligns across 9 bases. Germline-derived CDR1 and CDR2 are WNHNN and SYGVQD (reference sequence). The CDR3 contains 14 residues. V shed 6 bases, J shed 2 bases, and the junction held 5 bases outside the gene matches. CDR3 sequence: CASSLTGGTYEQYF. The CDR3 DNA sequence: TGCGCCAGCAGCCTGACAGGGGGAACCTACGAGCAGTACTTC.

V gene TRBV19 combines with J gene TRBJ1-6, with a weak D call TRBD1 (5 bases). The germline CDR1 and CDR2 sequences are LNHDA and SQIVND (reference sequence). V was clipped by 3 bases and J by 6 bases, with 12 bases between them. The CDR3 spans 15 residues. In nucleotides, the CDR3 is TGTGCCAGTAGTATGAGGGGAGGAGGTAATTCACCCCTCCACTTT. It is translated as CASSMRGGGNSPLHF.

The chain links TRBV5-1 to TRBJ1-1; D possibly corresponds to TRBD1 (6 bases). Germline V lookup: CDR1 SGHRS, CDR2 YFSETQ. The CDR3 length is 13 residues. Trimming removed 2 bases at V and 5 bases at J, with 10 bases between. The CDR3 here is CASSFERGTEAFF. DNA of the CDR3: TGCGCCAGCAGCTTTGAGAGGGGGACTGAAGCTTTCTTT. Drawing the rest from reference TRBV5-1 and TRBJ1-1, the complete variable domain is KAGVTQTPRYLIKTRGQQVTLSCSPISGHRSVSWYQQTPGQGLQFLFEYFSETQRNKGNFPGRFSGRQFSNSRSEMNVSTLELGDSALYLCASSFERGTEAFFGQGTRLTVV.

The chain has TRBV25-1 and TRBJ1-1, with a weak D call TRBD1 (6 bases). Germline lookup yields CDR1 MGHDK and CDR2 SYGVNS. Trimming stripped 5 bases from V and 1 base from J, with 14 bases between. The CDR3 consists of 15 residues. CDR3 DNA sequence: TGTGCCAGCAGTACCCCGGGACAAACGAACACTGAAGCTTTCTTT. It encodes CASSTPGQTNTEAFF. Full variable domain (outside the CDR3, taken from reference TRBV25-1 and TRBJ1-1): EADIYQTPRYLVIGTGKKITLECSQTMGHDKMYWYQQDPGMELHLIHYSYGVNSTEKGDLSSESTVSRIRTEHFPLTLESARPSHTSQYLCASSTPGQTNTEAFFGQGTRLTVV.

This clone came up once. V gene TRBV7-3 combines with J gene TRBJ2-5, with 7 bases lining up with TRBD2. Germline CDR1 SGHTA, CDR2 FQGTGA. The CDR3 covers 13 residues. Losses at the gene ends were 9 bases for V and 2 bases for J; bases not matched to a gene: 6. The DNA for the CDR3 is TGTGCCAGTGGGGCTAGCGGTCAAGAGACCCAGTACTTC. As protein: CASGASGQETQYF.

J is TRBJ2-7 and V is TRBV6-6, with 8 bases identical to TRBD2. The CDR3 contains 15 residues. The germline V gene encodes CDR1 MNHNY and CDR2 SVGAGI (reference sequence). V was clipped by 2 bases and J by 4 bases; unmatched bases: 7. The CDR3 nucleotides read TGTGCCAGCAGTTACGGTCGGGGGGGCCTATACGAGCAGTACTTC. Protein sequence: CASSYGRGGLYEQYF.

The V gene is TRBV2, the J gene TRBJ1-5; 7 nucleotides match TRBD1. Trimming at V came to 3 bases and at J to 3 bases, leaving 5 bases not matched to a gene. CDR1 is SNHLY and CDR2 is FYNNEI in the germline V gene. The CDR3 is 15 residues long. In nucleotides, the CDR3 is TGTGCCAGCAGTGACCAGACAGGGCCCAATCAGCCCCAGCATTTT. Translation gives CASSDQTGPNQPQHF.

The chain couples TRBV29-1 to TRBJ2-7, with D possibly being TRBD1 (7 bases). Germline values: CDR1 SQVTM, CDR2 ANQGSEA. Deletions cut 0 bases from V and 4 bases from J, with 10 bases between. CDR3 length: 13 amino acids. CDR3 coding DNA: TGCAGCGTTGAAGAGGAGGGGGCGTACGAGCAGTACTTC. This sequence encodes CSVEEEGAYEQYF.

CDR3 sequence reads: CASSLSGANEKLFF. The CDR3 bases are TGTGCCAGCAGCTTGTCAGGGGCCAATGAAAAACTGTTTTTT. V and J are TRBV7-8 and TRBJ1-4; possibly TRBD1 for D (6 bases). The V end lost 3 bases, the J end lost 5 bases, and 10 bases lay between the germline ends. Germline values: CDR1 SGHVS, CDR2 FQNEAQ. The CDR3 is made up of 14 amino acids.

CDR3 coding DNA: TGCGCCAGCAGCCGACAGGGGACTGGGGCCAACGTCCTGACTTTC. Protein product: CASSRQGTGANVLTF. The rearrangement links TRBV5-1 to TRBJ2-6; 8 bases are a match to TRBD1. The V gene's germline CDR1 is SGHRS and CDR2 YFSETQ. J was trimmed by 2 bases and V by 4 bases; bases with no gene match: 2. The CDR3 has 15 residues.

The chain joins TRBV5-4 to TRBJ1-1; 10 positions match TRBD1. This CDR3 is built from 14 residues. After removal of 4 bases from V and 5 bases from J, the junction contained 5 bases not matched to a gene. CDR1 is SGHNT and CDR2 is YYREEE in the germline V gene (reference sequence). CDR3 residues: CASSRTGGLTEAFF. For the CDR3, the DNA is TGTGCCAGCAGCCGGACAGGGGGTCTGACTGAAGCTTTCTTT.

The genes are TRBV27 and TRBJ2-2; 8 bases map to TRBD1. Trimming removed 10 bases from V and 0 bases from J; junction bases left unmatched: 4. CDR1 is MNHEY and CDR2 is SMNVEV in the germline V gene (reference sequence). CDR3 length: 14 amino acids. DNA of the CDR3: TGTGCCACCTCACAGGGGGCGAACACCGGGGAGCTGTTTTTT. It specifies CATSQGANTGELFF.

V usage is TRBV6-4 and J usage is TRBJ2-3, with 7 bases aligning to TRBD2. The CDR3 covers 19 residues. Trimming at V came to 0 bases and at J to 5 bases, leaving 17 bases not matched to a gene. CDR1 and CDR2 (germline): MRHNA, SNTAGT. CDR3 amino acids: CASSDSAFKRGRSIDTQYF. Written as DNA, the CDR3 is TGTGCCAGCAGTGACTCGGCGTTCAAGCGGGGTAGAAGTATAGATACGCAGTATTTT.

CDR3 residues: CASSRAGGSSYEQYF. CDR3 sequence (DNA): TGTGCCAGCAGTAGAGCGGGAGGAAGCTCCTACGAGCAGTACTTC. The V and J genes are TRBV28 and TRBJ2-7, with 9 bases aligning to TRBD2. Germline CDR1 reads MDHEN; CDR2 reads SYDVKM. V gave up 5 bases and J gave up 0 bases; unmatched junction bases: 5. The length of the CDR3 is 15 residues.

The chain recombines TRBV13 with TRBJ2-3; 7 bases match TRBD2. V lost 6 bases and J lost 4; bases outside the gene matches: 10. CDR3 length: 15 amino acids. The germline gives CDR1 PRHDT, CDR2 FYEKMQ (reference sequence). CDR3 residues: CASRPAGVFPDTQYF. The CDR3, as DNA: TGTGCCAGCAGACCGGCGGGAGTTTTCCCAGATACGCAGTATTTT.